This T cell receptor (beta chain) was observed in a study of CXCR3-negative and CXCR3-positive naive CD8 T cells. Broader study findings: The study found comparably high diversity in both naive subsets and much lower diversity in memory CD8+ cells. TRB CDR3s were more hydrophobic in CXCR3-positive than in CXCR3-negative naive cells. The authors found comparable surface CD5 between naive subsets and inferred TCR strength from TRB CDR3 properties. The TRBV-TRBJ usage of naive CXCR3-negative and CXCR3-positive cells was similar, but that of memory cells differed.

The CDR3 runs to 14 residues. CDR1 and CDR2 from the germline V gene are SGDLS and YYNGEE. Remarks on this clonotype: The antigen is not known.

The CD45RO-CCR7+CD27+CD95- phenotype denoted naive CD8+ T cells. UMI labels and 5' RACE were used to prepare the TRB cDNA libraries. From the 5' RACE reads, TCRdb lists one entry per CDR3 protein and no DNA. The table lists roughly 93,000 distinct CDR3 sequences. Sequencing was carried out using naive CXCR3+ CD8+ T cells from blood. The subset is: CD45RO-CCR7+CD27+CD95- naive CD8+ T cells expressing CXCR3 (TNR3+). The rearrangement joins TRBV9 to TRBJ2-1; the D call of TRBD2 rests on TCRdb alone, since no DNA is present to check it. The clonotype originates from a human donor in good health. Some clones in this sample may be carry-over from other donors' samples. The CDR3 loop is CASSVVTSPNEQFF.